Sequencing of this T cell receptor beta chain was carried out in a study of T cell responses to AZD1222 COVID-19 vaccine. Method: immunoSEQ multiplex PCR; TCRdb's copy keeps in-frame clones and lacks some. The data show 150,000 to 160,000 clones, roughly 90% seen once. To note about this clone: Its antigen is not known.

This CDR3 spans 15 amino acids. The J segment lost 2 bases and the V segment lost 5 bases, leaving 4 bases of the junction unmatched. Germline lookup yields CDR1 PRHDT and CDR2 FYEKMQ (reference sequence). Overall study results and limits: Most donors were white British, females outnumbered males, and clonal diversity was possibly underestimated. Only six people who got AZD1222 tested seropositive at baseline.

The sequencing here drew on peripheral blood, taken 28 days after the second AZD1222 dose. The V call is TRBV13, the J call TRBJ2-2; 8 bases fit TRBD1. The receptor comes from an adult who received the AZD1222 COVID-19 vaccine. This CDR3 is CASSPDRGNTGELFF. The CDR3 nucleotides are TGTGCCAGCAGCCCCGACAGGGGCAACACCGGGGAGCTGTTTTTT. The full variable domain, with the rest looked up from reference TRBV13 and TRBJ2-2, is AAGVIQSPRHLIKEKRETATLKCYPIPRHDTVYWYQQGPGQDPQFLISFYEKMQSDKGSIPDRFSAQQFSDYHSELNMSSLELGDSALYFCASSPDRGNTGELFFGEGSRLTVL.